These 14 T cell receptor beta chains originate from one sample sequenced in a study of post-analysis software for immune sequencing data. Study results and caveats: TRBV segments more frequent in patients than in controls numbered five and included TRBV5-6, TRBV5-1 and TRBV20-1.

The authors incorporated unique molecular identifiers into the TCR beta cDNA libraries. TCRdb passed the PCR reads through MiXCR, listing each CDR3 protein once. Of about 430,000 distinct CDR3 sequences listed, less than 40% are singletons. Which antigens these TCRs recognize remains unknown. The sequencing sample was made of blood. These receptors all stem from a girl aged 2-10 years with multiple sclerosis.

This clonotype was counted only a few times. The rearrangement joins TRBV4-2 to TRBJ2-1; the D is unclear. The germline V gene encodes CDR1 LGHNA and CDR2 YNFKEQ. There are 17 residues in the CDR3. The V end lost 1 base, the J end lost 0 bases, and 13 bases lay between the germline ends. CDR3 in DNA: TGTGCCAGCAGCCAAGTTTCAAGACAAAGCTCCTACAATGAGCAGTTCTTC. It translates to CASSQVSRQSSYNEQFF.

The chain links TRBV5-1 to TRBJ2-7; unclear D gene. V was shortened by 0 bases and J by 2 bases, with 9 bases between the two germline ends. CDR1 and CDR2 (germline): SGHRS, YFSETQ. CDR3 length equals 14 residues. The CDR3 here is CASSLAAGAYEQYF. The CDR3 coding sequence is TGCGCCAGCAGCTTGGCTGCAGGAGCCTACGAGCAGTACTTC.

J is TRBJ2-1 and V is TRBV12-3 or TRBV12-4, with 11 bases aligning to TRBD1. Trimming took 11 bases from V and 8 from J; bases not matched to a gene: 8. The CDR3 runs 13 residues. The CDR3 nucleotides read TGTGCCGGCGGGACAGGGGGTGTACATGAGCAGTTCTTC. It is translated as CAGGTGGVHEQFF.

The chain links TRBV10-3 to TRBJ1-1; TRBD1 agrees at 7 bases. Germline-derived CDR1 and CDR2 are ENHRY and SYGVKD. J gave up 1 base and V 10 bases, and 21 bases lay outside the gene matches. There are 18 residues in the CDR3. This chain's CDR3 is CATEKTGLRERKNTEAFF. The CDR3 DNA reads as TGTGCCACCGAGAAGACAGGGCTGCGGGAGCGTAAGAACACTGAAGCTTTCTTT.

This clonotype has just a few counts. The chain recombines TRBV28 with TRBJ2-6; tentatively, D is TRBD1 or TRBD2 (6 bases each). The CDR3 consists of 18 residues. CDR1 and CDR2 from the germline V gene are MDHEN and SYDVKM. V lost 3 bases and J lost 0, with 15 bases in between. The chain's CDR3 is CASSFQGTWHSGANVLTF. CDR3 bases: TGTGCCAGCAGTTTCCAGGGGACTTGGCACTCTGGGGCCAACGTCCTGACTTTC.

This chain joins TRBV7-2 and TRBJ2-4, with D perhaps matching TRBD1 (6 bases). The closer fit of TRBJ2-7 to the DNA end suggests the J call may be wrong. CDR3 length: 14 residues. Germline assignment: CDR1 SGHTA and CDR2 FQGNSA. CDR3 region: CASSWPGHSYEQYF. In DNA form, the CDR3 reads TGTGCCAGCAGTTGGCCGGGACACTCCTACGAGCAGTACTTC.

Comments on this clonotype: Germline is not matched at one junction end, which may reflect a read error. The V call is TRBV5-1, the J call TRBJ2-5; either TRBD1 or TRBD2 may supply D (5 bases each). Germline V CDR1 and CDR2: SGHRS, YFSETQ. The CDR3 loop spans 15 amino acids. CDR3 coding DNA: TGCGCCAGCAGCTTAACTAACGAGGGGCCAGAGACCCGGTACTTC. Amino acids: CASSLTNEGPETRYF.

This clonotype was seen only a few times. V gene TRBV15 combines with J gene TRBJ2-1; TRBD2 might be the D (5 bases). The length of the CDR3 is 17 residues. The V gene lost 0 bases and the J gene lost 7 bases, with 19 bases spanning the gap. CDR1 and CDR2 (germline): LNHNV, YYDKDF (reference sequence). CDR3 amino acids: CATSRDRGSNIKNEQFF. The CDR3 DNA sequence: TGTGCCACCAGCAGAGATCGGGGTAGCAACATCAAAAATGAGCAGTTCTTC.

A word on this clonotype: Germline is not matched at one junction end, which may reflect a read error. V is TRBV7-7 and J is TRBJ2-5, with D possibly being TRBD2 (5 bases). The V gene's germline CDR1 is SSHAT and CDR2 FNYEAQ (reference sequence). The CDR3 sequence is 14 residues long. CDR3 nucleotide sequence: TGTGCTAGCAGCCGGACGGGGAGAAAAGAGACCCAGTACTTC. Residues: CASSRTGRKETQYF.

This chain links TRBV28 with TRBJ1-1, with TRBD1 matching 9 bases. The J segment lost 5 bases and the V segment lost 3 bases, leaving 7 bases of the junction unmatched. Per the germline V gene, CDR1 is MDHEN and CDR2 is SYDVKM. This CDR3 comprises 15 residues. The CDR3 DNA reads TGTGCCAGCAGTTTCCCCGGGACAGGGTTGACTGAAGCTTTCTTT. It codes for CASSFPGTGLTEAFF.

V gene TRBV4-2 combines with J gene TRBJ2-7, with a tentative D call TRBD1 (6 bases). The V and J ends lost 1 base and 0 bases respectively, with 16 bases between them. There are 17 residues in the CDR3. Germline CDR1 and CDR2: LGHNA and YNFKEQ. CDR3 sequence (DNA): TGTGCCAGCAGCCAAGGTAGAAGGACAGACAGCTCCTACGAGCAGTACTTC. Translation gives CASSQGRRTDSSYEQYF.

The CDR3 DNA reads TGCAGCGTTGAAGAGCCGGTGAAACGGCTCGTAGATACGCAGTATTTT. Translating gives CSVEEPVKRLVDTQYF. This chain links TRBV29-1 with TRBJ2-3; D ambiguous. This CDR3 spans 16 amino acids. V was trimmed by 0 bases and J by 5 bases, leaving 18 bases between them. Per germline, CDR1 SQVTM and CDR2 ANQGSEA.

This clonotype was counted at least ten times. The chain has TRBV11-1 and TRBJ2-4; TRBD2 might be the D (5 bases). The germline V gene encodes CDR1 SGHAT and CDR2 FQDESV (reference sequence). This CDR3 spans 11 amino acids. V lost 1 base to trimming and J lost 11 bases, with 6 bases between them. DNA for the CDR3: TGTGCCAGCAGCTTAGGGGGAGTTCAGTACTTC. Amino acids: CASSLGGVQYF.

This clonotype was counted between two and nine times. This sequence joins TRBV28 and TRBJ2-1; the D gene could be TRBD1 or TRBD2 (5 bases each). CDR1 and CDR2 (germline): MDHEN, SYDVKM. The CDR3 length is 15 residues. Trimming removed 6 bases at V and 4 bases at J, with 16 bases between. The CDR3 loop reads CASRLPGPRYNEQFF. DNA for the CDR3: TGTGCCAGCAGACTTCCGGGACCCCGGTACAATGAGCAGTTCTTC.